The next 19 T cell receptor beta chains were all read from a single sample in a study of blood T cells in healthy people across ages. A second PCR of about 7 to 11 cycles used a sample-barcoded 5' primer and a J-beta primer mix. One entry per CDR3 protein, called by TCRdb with MiXCR from the 5' RACE reads. The sample comprises 1.8 million or so distinct CDR3 sequences, more than 35% of which are singletons, and roughly 24% rests with the top ten. The sample consisted of blood. The receptors originated from a human donor in good health.

The V and J genes are TRBV27 and TRBJ2-4, with D maybe TRBD1 (6 bases). V was pared by 2 bases and J by 13 bases, with 12 bases between. Germline CDR1 and CDR2: MNHEY and SMNVEV (reference sequence). This CDR3 spans 12 amino acids. CDR3 protein: CASSLGGDGQYF. CDR3 nucleotides: TGTGCCAGCAGTTTAGGGGGCGACGGGCAGTACTTC.

There are many counts of this clonotype. The V call is TRBV20-1, the J call TRBJ2-7; no clear D. The V gene lost 6 bases and the J gene lost 3 bases, with 15 bases spanning the gap. CDR3 length: 13 residues. CDR1 and CDR2 (germline): DFQATT, SNEGSKA (reference sequence). This CDR3 is CSAPSPVGYEQYF. CDR3 nucleotides: TGCAGTGCCCCTTCGCCGGTTGGCTACGAGCAGTACTTC.

The chain has TRBV20-1 and TRBJ1-4; no firm D call. The V end was cut by 1 base, the J end by 7 bases, with 10 bases between. Germline-derived CDR1 and CDR2 are DFQATT and SNEGSKA (reference sequence). This CDR3 region has 13 residues. This CDR3 is CSARVAAIEKLFF. The CDR3 nucleotides are TGCAGTGCTAGAGTTGCGGCCATTGAAAAACTGTTTTTT.

This clonotype was counted many times. This chain links TRBV29-1 with TRBJ1-2; TRBD1 agrees at 9 bases. The CDR3 loop spans 13 amino acids. Looked up from germline, CDR1 is SQVTM and CDR2 is ANQGSEA. J gave up 5 bases and V 7 bases, and 8 bases lay outside the gene matches. CDR3 protein: CSGGQGGLYGYTF. The CDR3 nucleotides are TGCAGCGGGGGACAGGGAGGCCTTTATGGCTACACCTTC. The complete variable domain, with remaining parts taken from reference TRBV29-1 and TRBJ1-2, reads SAVISQKPSRDICQRGTSLTIQCQVDSQVTMMFWYRQQPGQSLTLIATANQGSEATYESGFVIDKFPISRPNLTFSTLTVSNMSPEDSSIYLCSGGQGGLYGYTFGSGTRLTVV.

This clonotype occurred a few times. V and J are TRBV7-9 and TRBJ2-3; TRBD1 aligns across 10 bases. Trimming cost V 4 bases and J 5 bases; bases outside gene matches: 6. There are 15 residues in the CDR3. Germline-derived CDR1 and CDR2 are SEHNR and FQNEAQ (reference sequence). DNA for the CDR3: TGTGCCAGCAGCTACGGGACAGGGGTTCTAGATACGCAGTATTTT. Encoded protein: CASSYGTGVLDTQYF.

This clonotype was seen more than once but under ten times. The chain carries TRBV5-1 and TRBJ2-3, with D maybe TRBD2 (5 bases). V lost 0 bases, J lost 0 bases, and 11 bases lay in between. Germline V gives CDR1 SGHRS, CDR2 YFSETQ. This CDR3 comprises 16 residues. CDR3 sequence: CASSLVGDFSTDTQYF. Here the CDR3 DNA reads TGCGCCAGCAGCTTGGTCGGGGATTTTAGCACAGATACGCAGTATTTT.

This clonotype has just a few counts. V usage is TRBV6-5 and J usage is TRBJ2-6; 9 nucleotides agree with TRBD1. The CDR3 loop spans 19 amino acids. The germline V gene encodes CDR1 MNHEY and CDR2 SVGAGI. V was pared by 4 bases and J by 1 base, with 11 bases of the junction left unmatched. The CDR3 sequence: CASSSGTGGFISGANVLTF. Here the CDR3 DNA reads TGTGCCAGCAGTTCTGGAACAGGGGGCTTCATTTCTGGGGCCAACGTCCTGACTTTC.

This clonotype was seen a single time. CDR3 coding DNA: TGTGCCAGCAGCTTAAGCGCAGACACAGATACGCAGTATTTT. Protein sequence: CASSLSADTDTQYF. The chain is built from TRBV7-3 and TRBJ2-3; the D is unclear. The germline V and J ends were trimmed by 1 base and 2 bases, with 7 bases remaining between them. The germline gives CDR1 SGHTA, CDR2 FQGTGA. The CDR3 sequence is 14 residues long.

Regarding this clonotype: A single base separates this from a much larger clone, so it may be a read error. This sequence joins TRBV11-2 and TRBJ2-7; D is uncertain. The CDR3 extends over 13 amino acids. Germline V gene sequence: CDR1 SGHAT, CDR2 FQNNGV. The V end lost 2 bases, the J end lost 5 bases, and 10 bases lay between the germline ends. CDR3 bases: TGTGCCAGCAGCTTACGGGCGCCCCACGAGCAGTACTTC. Encoded protein: CASSLRAPHEQYF.

CDR3 in DNA: TGCGCCAGCAGCTTGCTTCTAGCGGGGGTAGACAATGAGCAGTTCTTC. The encoded protein is CASSLLLAGVDNEQFF. This chain uses TRBV5-1 with TRBJ2-1, with TRBD2 identical over 10 bases. Trimming at V came to 1 base and at J to 5 bases, leaving 6 bases not matched to a gene. Looked up from germline, CDR1 is SGHRS and CDR2 is YFSETQ. This CDR3 has 16 amino acids. The complete variable domain, with remaining parts taken from reference TRBV5-1 and TRBJ2-1, reads KAGVTQTPRYLIKTRGQQVTLSCSPISGHRSVSWYQQTPGQGLQFLFEYFSETQRNKGNFPGRFSGRQFSNSRSEMNVSTLELGDSALYLCASSLLLAGVDNEQFFGPGTRLTVL.

The chain links TRBV6-2 or TRBV6-3 to TRBJ1-2; D unresolved. The V end lost 0 bases, the J end lost 8 bases, and 19 bases lay between the germline ends. This CDR3 comprises 16 residues. Germline V lookup: CDR1 MNHEY, CDR2 SVGEGT. CDR3 residues: CASSYSTGSYSDGYTF. The CDR3 DNA reads TGTGCCAGCAGTTACTCGACGGGATCCTATTCTGACGGCTACACCTTC.

V is TRBV6-2 or TRBV6-3 and J is TRBJ2-1; D not resolved. Germline CDR1 MNHEY, CDR2 SVGEGT. The V and J ends lost 2 bases and 8 bases respectively, with 13 bases between them. The CDR3 sequence is 14 residues long. The CDR3 spells CASSYPKASYEQFF. Written as DNA, the CDR3 is TGTGCCAGCAGTTACCCCAAGGCCTCCTATGAGCAGTTCTTC.

This clonotype was detected only a few times. The chain recombines TRBV7-6 with TRBJ2-3, with TRBD2 matching 9 bases. The CDR3 is 16 amino acids. Trimming cost V 8 bases and J 2 bases; bases outside gene matches: 11. Looked up from germline, CDR1 is SGHVS and CDR2 is FNYEAQ. CDR3 bases: TGTGCCAGCCAGCCTTTAGCGGGGGCAAACACAGATACGCAGTATTTT. Translating it yields CASQPLAGANTDTQYF. Full variable domain (rest looked up from reference TRBV7-6 and TRBJ2-3): GAGVSQSPRYKVTKRGQDVALRCDPISGHVSLYWYRQALGQGPEFLTYFNYEAQQDKSGLPNDRFSAERPEGSISTLTIQRTEQRDSAMYRCASQPLAGANTDTQYFGPGTRLTVL.

A few counts support this clonotype. This chain joins TRBV12-3 or TRBV12-4 and TRBJ2-3; D remains unclear. Deletions cut 1 base from V and 7 bases from J, with 12 bases between. The CDR3 runs to 14 residues. CDR3 bases: TGTGCCAGCAGTTTAGAATTTGGGATACATACGCAGTATTTT. It is translated as CASSLEFGIHTQYF.

J is TRBJ2-5 and V is TRBV12-3 or TRBV12-4; 7 nucleotides align to TRBD2. This CDR3 spans 14 amino acids. The trim removed 3 bases at V and 5 bases at J, leaving 6 bases unmatched. CDR3 region: CASSFRGEGETQYF. The CDR3 coding sequence is TGTGCCAGCAGTTTTCGTGGGGAGGGGGAGACCCAGTACTTC.

This chain connects TRBV7-2 to TRBJ1-1, with D unresolved. The V gene's germline CDR1 is SGHTA and CDR2 FQGNSA. Trimming stripped 5 bases from V and 1 base from J, with 14 bases between. The CDR3 totals 15 residues. CDR3 sequence (DNA): TGTGCCAGCAGCCTACAACCGATACCGAACACTGAAGCTTTCTTT. As protein: CASSLQPIPNTEAFF.

This clonotype turned up a few times. The CDR3 DNA reads as TGTGCCACAAGGACTAGCGCAAGCTCTGGGGCCAACGTCCTGACTTTC. It is translated as CATRTSASSGANVLTF. The chain uses TRBV6-4 and TRBJ2-6, with TRBD2 matching 9 bases. V trimming: 10 bases; J trimming: 0 bases; junction bases outside the gene matches: 7. Germline V gene lookup returns CDR1 MRHNA and CDR2 SNTAGT. The CDR3 has 16 amino acids.

This clonotype showed up many times. In DNA, the CDR3 is TGTGCCAGCAGCCAAGATGGGGGCACTGAAGCTTTCTTT. Translation: CASSQDGGTEAFF. The rearrangement joins TRBV3-1 to TRBJ1-1; TRBD1 might be the D (5 bases). The germline CDR1 and CDR2 sequences are LGHDT and YNNKEL (reference sequence). The CDR3 sequence is 13 residues long. Trimming pared 0 bases from V and 4 bases from J, leaving 6 bases between.

This clonotype was counted ten times or more. The genes are TRBV5-1 and TRBJ1-4; D uncertain. With 1 base removed from V and 7 bases from J, the gap between germline ends came to 5 bases. Germline CDR1 is SGHRS and CDR2 is YFSETQ. This CDR3 contains 12 residues. The CDR3 bases are TGCGCCAGCAGCTTGTTGGGTGAAAAACTGTTTTTT. It is translated as CASSLLGEKLFF. Filled out from reference TRBV5-1 and TRBJ1-4, the complete variable domain reads KAGVTQTPRYLIKTRGQQVTLSCSPISGHRSVSWYQQTPGQGLQFLFEYFSETQRNKGNFPGRFSGRQFSNSRSEMNVSTLELGDSALYLCASSLLGEKLFFGSGTQLSVL.